Each of the 31 T cell receptor beta chains below was sequenced from the same sample in a study of cytomegalovirus exposure and HLA in healthy donors. The PCR made use of 60 Vbeta and 13 Jbeta primers. Libraries were prepared by immunoSEQ multiplex PCR; TCRdb keeps only in-frame clonotypes and omits some of them. This sample has about 190,000 clones, with 74% found just once. Sample: PBMCs. The receptor source for this set is a young woman in good health and CMV-seropositive.

The chain links TRBV4-2 to TRBJ1-2; 8 positions agree with TRBD1. Germline lookup yields CDR1 LGHNA and CDR2 YNFKEQ. The CDR3 extends over 16 amino acids. The V gene end was trimmed by 4 bases and the J gene end by 6 bases; junction bases not matched to a gene: 13. CDR3 sequence reads: CASSPRAGGREDGYTF. DNA of the CDR3: TGTGCCAGCAGCCCACGTGCAGGGGGCCGGGAGGATGGCTACACCTTC.

CDR3: CASSLAAGLGAKNIQYF. In nucleotides, the CDR3 is TGCGCCAGCAGCTTGGCAGCAGGGTTGGGGGCCAAAAACATTCAGTACTTC. This chain joins TRBV5-1 and TRBJ2-4; D possibly corresponds to TRBD1 (5 bases). The CDR3 totals 17 residues. V was cut by 0 bases and J by 1 base, with 14 bases left in between. Germline V CDR1 and CDR2: SGHRS, YFSETQ.

The rearrangement joins TRBV6-6 to TRBJ1-1, with D unclear. The CDR3 runs 14 residues. Germline V gene sequence: CDR1 MNHNY, CDR2 SVGAGI (reference sequence). V lost 0 bases and J lost 2, with 7 bases in between. The CDR3 sequence: CASSYSGRNTEAFF. CDR3 sequence (DNA): TGTGCCAGCAGTTACTCGGGCCGAAACACTGAAGCTTTCTTT.

The chain has TRBV11-2 and TRBJ2-2; a possible D gene is TRBD1 (5 bases). Germline V CDR1 and CDR2: SGHAT, FQNNGV. Trimming cost V 7 bases and J 1 base, with 7 bases left between them. The CDR3 is made up of 13 amino acids. CDR3: CASNGQNTGELFF. The DNA of the CDR3 is TGTGCCAGCAATGGACAGAACACCGGGGAGCTGTTTTTT.

This clone was found a few times. The chain's CDR3 is CASSSIAGTGANNEQFF. For the CDR3, the DNA is TGTGCCAGCAGTTCGATCGCCGGGACAGGGGCGAACAATGAGCAGTTCTTC. The V call is TRBV28, the J call TRBJ2-1, with TRBD1 identical over 10 bases. After removal of 4 bases from V and 5 bases from J, the junction contained 11 bases not matched to a gene. CDR1 is MDHEN, CDR2 SYDVKM, per germline. The CDR3 sequence is 17 residues long.

The CDR3 sequence is CASSLGTRSTDTQYF. The CDR3 DNA follows: TGTGCCAGCAGCCTCGGGACACGGTCTACAGATACGCAGTATTTT. V and J are TRBV7-2 and TRBJ2-3; a possible D gene is TRBD1 (6 bases). The CDR3 has 15 amino acids. Germline V gene sequence: CDR1 SGHTA, CDR2 FQGNSA. The V and J ends lost 5 bases and 3 bases respectively, with 15 bases between them.

CDR3 sequence: CASSPDQTGHTDTQYF. For the CDR3, the DNA is TGTGCCAGCAGCCCCGACCAGACAGGCCACACAGATACGCAGTATTTT. V is TRBV9 and J is TRBJ2-3; possible D gene TRBD1, 6 bases. V dropped 4 bases and J dropped 2 bases, with 17 bases sitting between them. The CDR3 runs to 16 residues. Germline V gene sequence: CDR1 SGDLS, CDR2 YYNGEE.

This clone has a single count. The chain recombines TRBV27 with TRBJ1-2; D remains ambiguous. This CDR3 is built from 15 residues. Germline V gene lookup returns CDR1 MNHEY and CDR2 SMNVEV (reference sequence). V was cut by 5 bases and J by 7 bases, with 20 bases left in between. The CDR3 DNA reads TGTGCCAGCAGTCCTCAGACGACGGGAAAACGTGGCTACACCTTC. This translates into CASSPQTTGKRGYTF.

The chain couples TRBV5-5 to TRBJ2-5, with 8 nucleotides matching TRBD1. The J call is doubtful: the DNA matches TRBJ2-7 better. This CDR3 contains 14 residues. Germline assignment: CDR1 SGHKS and CDR2 YYEKEE (reference sequence). For the CDR3, the DNA is TGTGCCAGCAACCAGGGGGCGAACCTCTACGAGCAGTACTTC. Its translation: CASNQGANLYEQYF.

This clone was observed a single time. The chain recombines TRBV27 with TRBJ2-7, with D perhaps TRBD1 (5 bases). V dropped 3 bases and J dropped 5 bases, with 11 bases sitting between them. This CDR3 has 13 residues. CDR1 is MNHEY and CDR2 is SMNVEV in the germline V gene (reference sequence). The CDR3 loop reads CASSFRQGHEQYF. CDR3 in DNA: TGTGCCAGCAGTTTTCGGCAGGGTCACGAGCAGTACTTC.

About this clone itself: Other DNA sequences in this sample translate to the same CDR3. The gene calls are TRBV27 and TRBJ1-5; D is undetermined. The CDR3 consists of 13 residues. Germline loops: CDR1 MNHEY, CDR2 SMNVEV (reference sequence). Trimming removed 2 bases from V and 3 bases from J, with 5 bases in between. CDR3 region: CASSLAVNQPQHF. The DNA for the CDR3 is TGTGCCAGCAGTTTAGCAGTCAATCAGCCCCAGCATTTT.

The CDR3 reads CAISVETATSTDTQYF. As DNA, the CDR3 is TGTGCCATCAGTGTAGAGACAGCTACTAGCACAGATACGCAGTATTTT. The chain is built from TRBV10-3 and TRBJ2-3, with D perhaps matching TRBD1 (5 bases). This CDR3 has 16 amino acids. Germline V gives CDR1 ENHRY, CDR2 SYGVKD. Trimming pared 4 bases from V and 0 bases from J, leaving 14 bases between.

The rearrangement links TRBV18 to TRBJ2-7; no reliable D call. This CDR3 comprises 11 residues. Trimming left V 5 bases short and J 4 bases short, with 6 bases between. Germline CDR1 and CDR2: KGHSH and LQKENI. CDR3 DNA: TGTGCCAGCTCAGAGACATACGAGCAGTACTTC. This encodes CASSETYEQYF.

The rearrangement uses TRBV6-1 and TRBJ2-7, with 10 bases identical to TRBD1. The CDR3 is 15 residues long. CDR1 is MNHNS and CDR2 is SASEGT in the germline V gene. V lost 6 bases and J lost 2; bases outside the gene matches: 7. The CDR3 DNA reads TGTGCCAGCAGCTCACAAGGGACAGGGGCCTACGAGCAGTACTTC. Amino acid sequence: CASSSQGTGAYEQYF.

V and J are TRBV5-5 and TRBJ2-7; a weak D match, TRBD1 (5 bases). Trimming removed 4 bases at V and 6 bases at J, with 20 bases between. Germline CDR1 reads SGHKS; CDR2 reads YYEKEE (reference sequence). This CDR3 contains 15 residues. The CDR3 loop is CASSAQEKGFREQYF. DNA of the CDR3: TGTGCCAGCAGCGCACAAGAGAAGGGGTTCCGCGAGCAGTACTTC.

The sample holds one count of this clone. This chain connects TRBV18 to TRBJ1-1, with D tentatively TRBD1 (6 bases). Germline V gene lookup returns CDR1 KGHSH and CDR2 LQKENI. V lost 5 bases and J 1 base, leaving 8 bases between the germline ends. This CDR3 is 13 amino acids long. CDR3 region: CASSEGGNTEAFF. CDR3 bases: TGTGCCAGCTCAGAAGGGGGGAACACTGAAGCTTTCTTT.

This clone occurred a few times. This chain connects TRBV4-1 to TRBJ2-7; maybe TRBD1 (6 bases). Per the germline V gene, CDR1 is MGHRA and CDR2 is YSYEKL. CDR3 size: 15 residues. Trimming removed 0 bases at V and 3 bases at J, with 12 bases between. CDR3 DNA: TGCGCCAGCAGCCAAGAAACGGACAGTTTCTACGAGCAGTACTTC. As protein: CASSQETDSFYEQYF.

V is TRBV27 and J is TRBJ1-2; 8 bases agree with TRBD1. The V gene's germline CDR1 is MNHEY and CDR2 SMNVEV (reference sequence). Trimming removed 5 bases from V and 0 bases from J; junction bases left unmatched: 5. The CDR3 has 15 amino acids. The CDR3 loop is CASSARDRPNYGYTF. DNA of the CDR3: TGTGCCAGCAGTGCCCGGGACAGGCCTAACTATGGCTACACCTTC.

This sequence joins TRBV29-1 and TRBJ2-1; tentatively, D is TRBD2 (5 bases). In germline, CDR1 is SQVTM, CDR2 ANQGSEA. The CDR3 consists of 13 residues. The V and J ends lost 4 bases and 9 bases respectively, with 16 bases between them. The CDR3 protein is CSVGEGLSSEQFF. DNA of the CDR3: TGCAGCGTTGGTGAGGGCCTGTCAAGTGAGCAGTTCTTC.

This chain uses TRBV7-2 with TRBJ2-3; TRBD2 matches 8 bases. There are 15 residues in the CDR3. The ends lost 4 bases at V and 4 bases at J; junction bases unmatched: 7. Germline V gene sequence: CDR1 SGHTA, CDR2 FQGNSA. The chain's CDR3 is CASSSWTSSADTQYF. The DNA for the CDR3 is TGTGCCAGCAGCTCCTGGACTAGCTCCGCAGATACGCAGTATTTT.

Remarks on this clone: The same CDR3 also results from other DNA sequences found in this sample. The J gene is TRBJ2-1, the V gene TRBV28; a possible D gene is TRBD1 (6 bases). Trimming cost V 4 bases and J 7 bases, with 8 bases left between them. CDR1 and CDR2 (germline): MDHEN, SYDVKM. This CDR3 is built from 12 residues. This CDR3 reads CASSSRGNEQFF. The CDR3 nucleotides are TGTGCCAGCAGTTCCAGGGGAAATGAGCAGTTCTTC.

The chain is built from TRBV5-1 and TRBJ2-1, with a tentative D call TRBD1 (6 bases). CDR3 length equals 15 residues. V gave up 5 bases and J gave up 3 bases, with 15 bases separating them. Germline CDR1 and CDR2: SGHRS and YFSETQ. The CDR3 coding sequence is TGCGCCAGCAGTTCGGACAGTGGATACTACAATGAGCAGTTCTTC. The encoded protein is CASSSDSGYYNEQFF.

This chain connects TRBV6-1 to TRBJ1-1; possible D gene TRBD1, 5 bases. Germline CDR1 MNHNS, CDR2 SASEGT. The CDR3 contains 15 residues. V was trimmed by 5 bases and J by 0 bases, leaving 13 bases between them. In nucleotides, the CDR3 is TGTGCCAGCAGTCCCGGAGGGGAGCTGAACACTGAAGCTTTCTTT. Translation: CASSPGGELNTEAFF.

The V call is TRBV7-9, the J call TRBJ1-4; TRBD1 aligns across 7 bases. V was clipped by 0 bases and J by 8 bases; unmatched bases: 6. The CDR3 is 15 amino acids. Germline CDR1 and CDR2: SEHNR and FQNEAQ (reference sequence). The CDR3 coding sequence is TGTGCCAGCAGCTTAGCAGGACAGGCGGGCGAAAAACTGTTTTTT. It encodes CASSLAGQAGEKLFF.

The chain joins TRBV28 to TRBJ2-7, with a possible D match to TRBD2 (5 bases). The CDR3 sequence is 15 residues long. Per germline, CDR1 MDHEN and CDR2 SYDVKM. V was clipped by 3 bases and J by 1 base, with 13 bases between them. CDR3 sequence: CASSFGWENSYEQYF. In DNA, the CDR3 is TGTGCCAGCAGTTTTGGATGGGAGAATTCCTACGAGCAGTACTTC. The variable domain in full, completed from reference TRBV28 and TRBJ2-7, reads DVKVTQSSRYLVKRTGEKVFLECVQDMDHENMFWYRQDPGLGLRLIYFSYDVKMKEKGDIPEGYSVSREKKERFSLILESASTNQTSMYLCASSFGWENSYEQYFGPGTRLTVT.

The V and J genes are TRBV5-1 and TRBJ1-2; 8 bases agree with TRBD1. Germline assignment: CDR1 SGHRS and CDR2 YFSETQ. Trimming removed 4 bases from V and 3 bases from J; junction bases left unmatched: 11. This CDR3 contains 16 residues. CDR3 loop: CASSKTGQGVDYGYTF. For the CDR3, the DNA is TGCGCCAGCAGCAAAACCGGACAGGGAGTAGACTATGGCTACACCTTC.

The chain carries TRBV6-5 and TRBJ2-1, with 10 bases fitting TRBD1. The germline V gene has CDR1 MNHEY and CDR2 SVGAGI. J gave up 5 bases and V 4 bases, and 8 bases lay outside the gene matches. The CDR3 extends over 16 amino acids. CDR3 bases: TGTGCCAGCAGTTTTTCCGGGACAGGGGCCAACAATGAGCAGTTCTTC. Translation gives CASSFSGTGANNEQFF.

The chain employs TRBV29-1 and TRBJ1-2, with a tentative D call TRBD1 (5 bases). V was shortened by 0 bases and J by 6 bases, with 26 bases between the two germline ends. The CDR3 sequence is 18 residues long. The germline CDR1 and CDR2 sequences are SQVTM and ANQGSEA. The CDR3 reads CSVEDRKEGDFQEDGYTF. In DNA form, the CDR3 reads TGCAGCGTTGAAGATCGGAAAGAAGGGGACTTTCAGGAGGATGGCTACACCTTC.

The CDR3 DNA sequence: TGCGCCAGCAGCTCGATGACAGGGGTAGAATCACCCCTCCACTTT. Encoded protein: CASSSMTGVESPLHF. This sequence joins TRBV5-1 and TRBJ1-6, with 8 bases fitting TRBD1. Germline CDR1 reads SGHRS; CDR2 reads YFSETQ. The CDR3 runs to 15 residues. J was trimmed by 10 bases and V by 3 bases; bases with no gene match: 9.

Remarks on this clone: At one end the junction does not follow the germline gene, possibly because of a read error. The V and J genes are TRBV10-2 and TRBJ2-3; 7 positions match TRBD2. Germline V gene lookup returns CDR1 WSHSY and CDR2 SAAADI. The CDR3 is 16 residues long. The CDR3 sequence is CASSEPTKTSTDTQYF. CDR3 nucleotides: TGCGCCAGCAGTGAGCCAACCAAGACTAGCACGGATACGCAGTATTTT.

The chain uses TRBV5-1 and TRBJ2-7, with a tentative D call TRBD1 (6 bases). CDR1 SGHRS and CDR2 YFSETQ come from the germline V gene. The CDR3 covers 13 residues. Trimming left V 4 bases short and J 2 bases short, with 10 bases between. The CDR3 here is CASSRGTPYEQYF. The CDR3 DNA follows: TGCGCCAGCAGCAGGGGGACACCCTACGAGCAGTACTTC.